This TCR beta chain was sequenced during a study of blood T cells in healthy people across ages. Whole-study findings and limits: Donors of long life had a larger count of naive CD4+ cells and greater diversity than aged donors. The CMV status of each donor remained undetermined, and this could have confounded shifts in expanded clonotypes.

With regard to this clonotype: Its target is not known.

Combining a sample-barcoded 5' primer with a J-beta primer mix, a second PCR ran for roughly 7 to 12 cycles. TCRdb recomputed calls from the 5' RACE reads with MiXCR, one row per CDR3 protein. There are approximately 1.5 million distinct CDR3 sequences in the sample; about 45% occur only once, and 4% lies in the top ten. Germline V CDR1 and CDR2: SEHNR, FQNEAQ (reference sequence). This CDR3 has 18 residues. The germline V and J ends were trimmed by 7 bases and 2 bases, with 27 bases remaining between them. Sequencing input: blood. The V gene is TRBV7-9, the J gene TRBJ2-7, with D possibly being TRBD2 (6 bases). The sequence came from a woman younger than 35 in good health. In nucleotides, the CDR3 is TGTGCCAGCACCTCTCTTGTGGCGGGACGAGACCCACCCTACGAGCAGTACTTC. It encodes CASTSLVAGRDPPYEQYF.